The entry that follows covers one T cell receptor (beta chain) sequence. Its antigen is unknown. At one end, the junction sequence differs from germline, possibly due to a read error. Healthy Caucasians from Russia aged roughly 6 to 90 served as donors. These data belong to a study of blood T cells in healthy people across ages. The study's findings and limits: Across samples, TCR beta diversity tracked strongly with naive T cell percentage.

The CDR3 runs to 15 residues. The germline CDR1 and CDR2 sequences are MNHEY and SVGEGT. Combining a sample-barcoded 5' primer with a J-beta primer mix, a second PCR ran for about 7 to 11 cycles. Unique molecular identifiers of 12 random nucleotides labeled each cDNA. Researchers report that each sample yielded at least 2.5 million CDR3-containing paired-end reads. TCRdb reanalysed the 5' RACE reads using MiXCR and keeps one entry per CDR3 protein. The sample contains about 1,400,000 distinct CDR3 sequences, approximately 40% of which appear only once. The specimen sequenced was blood. The receptor was derived from a woman between 18 and 29 years old in good health. V usage is TRBV6-2 or TRBV6-3 and J usage is TRBJ2-1; 9 bases fit TRBD1. The DNA of the CDR3 is TGTGCCGGCAGTTACGAACAGGGGGCCCGCAATGAGCAGTTCTTC. Residues: CAGSYEQGARNEQFF.